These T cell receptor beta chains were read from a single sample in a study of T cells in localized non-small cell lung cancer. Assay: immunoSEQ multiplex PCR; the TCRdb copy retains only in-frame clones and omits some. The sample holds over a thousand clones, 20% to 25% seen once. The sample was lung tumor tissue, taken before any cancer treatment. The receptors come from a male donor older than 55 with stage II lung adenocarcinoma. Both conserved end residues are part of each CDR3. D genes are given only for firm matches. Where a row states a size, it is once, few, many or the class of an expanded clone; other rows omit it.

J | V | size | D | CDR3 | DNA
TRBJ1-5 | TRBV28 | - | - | CASRIPGRDQPQHF | TGTGCCAGCAGAATCCCGGGGCGCGATCAGCCCCAGCATTTT
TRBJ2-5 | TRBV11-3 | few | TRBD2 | CASSPGTRLRETQYF | TGTGCCAGCAGCCCCGGGACTAGATTGCGAGAGACCCAGTACTTC
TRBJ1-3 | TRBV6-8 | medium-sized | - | CATGQVGSGNTIYF | TGTGCCACGGGGCAAGTAGGCTCTGGAAACACCATATATTTT
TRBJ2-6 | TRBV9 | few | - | CAKHPWAGSNWVSGANVLTF | TGTGCCAAACATCCATGGGCAGGGTCTAATTGGGTCTCTGGGGCCAACGTCCTGACTTTC
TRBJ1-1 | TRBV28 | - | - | CASRRQSMNTEAFF | TGTGCCAGCAGAAGGCAAAGTATGAACACTGAAGCTTTCTTT
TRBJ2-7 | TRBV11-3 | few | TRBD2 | CASSLGVAGRPYEQYF | TGTGCCAGCAGCTTAGGGGTAGCGGGACGCCCCTACGAGCAGTACTTC
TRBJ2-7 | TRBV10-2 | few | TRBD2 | CASSEAGGPAEQYF | TGCGCCAGCAGTGAAGCGGGAGGGCCTGCCGAGCAGTACTTC
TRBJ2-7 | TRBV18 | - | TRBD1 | CASSPGTGGPYEQYF | TGTGCCAGCTCACCCGGGACAGGGGGACCCTACGAGCAGTACTTC
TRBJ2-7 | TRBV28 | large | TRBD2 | CASSPPQGTSGKRRYEQYF | TGTGCCAGCAGTCCGCCACAGGGTACTAGCGGGAAACGGCGGTACGAGCAGTACTTC
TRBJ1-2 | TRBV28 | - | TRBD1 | CASNLSGDRGLHGYTF | TGTGCCAGCAACCTGTCTGGGGACAGGGGATTACATGGCTACACCTTC
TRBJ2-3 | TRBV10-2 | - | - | CASQNSNLDTQYF | TGCGCCAGCCAGAATAGTAATTTAGATACGCAGTATTTT
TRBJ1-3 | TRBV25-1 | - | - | CASRSFGNTIYF | TGTGCCAGCAGGAGTTTTGGAAACACCATATATTTT
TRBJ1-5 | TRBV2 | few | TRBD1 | CASSSQGAADQPQHF | TGTGCCAGCAGTTCCCAGGGGGCGGCGGATCAGCCCCAGCATTTT
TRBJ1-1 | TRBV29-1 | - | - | CSVGPEGTEAFF | TGCAGCGTTGGGCCCGAGGGAACTGAAGCTTTCTTT
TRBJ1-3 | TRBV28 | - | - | CASKSWRGSSGNTIYF | TGTGCCAGCAAGTCGTGGAGGGGAAGTTCTGGAAACACCATATATTTT
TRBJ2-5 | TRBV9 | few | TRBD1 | CASSRQGHQETQYF | TGTGCCAGCAGTCGACAGGGGCACCAAGAGACCCAGTACTTC
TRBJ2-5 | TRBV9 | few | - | CASSTSQETQYF | TGTGCCAGCAGTACCAGTCAAGAGACCCAGTACTTC
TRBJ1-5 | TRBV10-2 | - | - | CASSDSSLNQPQHF | TGCGCCAGCAGTGACAGCAGTCTCAATCAGCCCCAGCATTTT
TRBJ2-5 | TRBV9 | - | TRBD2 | CASIGTSVVETQYF | TGTGCCAGCATCGGGACTAGTGTCGTCGAGACCCAGTACTTC
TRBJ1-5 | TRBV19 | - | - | CASKGQGYQPQHF | TGTGCCAGTAAGGGGCAGGGGTATCAGCCCCAGCATTTT